This T cell receptor beta chain was found in a study of regulatory T cells in long-lasting Graves disease. General study points: Limited sample numbers may have lowered accuracy.

Assembly of TCR beta libraries relied on iRepertoire HTBI primers together with Arm-PCR of CDR3 regions. TCRdb independently ran MiXCR on the multiplex PCR reads; one entry per CDR3 protein. The repertoire holds about 430,000 distinct CDR3 sequences, with approximately 15% as singletons. This CDR3 region has 14 residues. Germline V gene lookup returns CDR1 SQVTM and CDR2 ANQGSEA. After removal of 7 bases from V and 7 bases from J, the junction contained 8 bases not matched to a gene. Details on this clonotype: Its antigen is unknown.

Time point reported: newly diagnosed GD, antithyroid drugs for less than 3 months. Construction of the TCR library relied on RNA isolated from PBMCs. These data were likewise used in another study, on T cells in Graves' hyperthyroidism and ophthalmopathy. As reported in that work: Ophthalmopathy could be told apart from stable hyperthyroidism with a 13 V-J model.

The chain links TRBV29-1 to TRBJ2-1, with TRBD2 identical over 12 bases. The sequence was obtained from a woman in her thirties or forties with Graves disease. The starting material was peripheral blood mononuclear cells (PBMCs), obtained at new diagnosis, from a patient treated with antithyroid drugs. The CDR3 is CSGNLGTSGNEQFF. CDR3 in DNA: TGCAGCGGCAACTTGGGGACTAGCGGGAATGAGCAGTTCTTC.